This T cell receptor (beta chain) was captured in a study of cytomegalovirus exposure and HLA in healthy donors. Study summary: The 550 to 700 first-cohort repertoires and the 120 or so validation repertoires shared the same platform, a later analysis reported. Points from the study as a whole: The study listed 150 to 200 cytomegalovirus-associated TCR beta chains. Cytomegalovirus status was reportedly diagnosed by the classifier with high sensitivity and specificity.

About this clone: Antigen unknown. At one end the junction does not follow the germline gene, possibly because of a read error. Other DNA sequences in the sample encode the same CDR3.

The V gene's germline CDR1 is SGHKS and CDR2 YYEKEE (reference sequence). The CDR3 length is 17 residues. Profiling relied on immunoSEQ multiplex PCR, and the TCRdb table lists in-frame clones only, not all of them. This sample carries 150,000 to 200,000 clones, approximately 84% of them seen once, and the ten largest clones take more than 8.5%. The sample taken for sequencing was PBMCs. The sequence came from a man aged 25 to 40 in good health and CMV-seropositive. The chain is built from TRBV5-5 and TRBJ2-3; 15 bases map to TRBD2. The CDR3 region is CASSLGTSGRASDTQYF. CDR3 nucleotide sequence: TGTGCCAGCAGCTTGGGGACTAGCGGGAGGGCCTCAGATACACAGTATTTT. The variable domain in full, with the rest retrieved from reference TRBV5-5 and TRBJ2-3, is DAGVTQSPTHLIKTRGQQVTLRCSPISGHKSVSWYQQVLGQGPQFIFQYYEKEERGRGNFPDRFSARQFPNYSSELNVNALLLGDSALYLCASSLGTSGRASDTQYFGPGTRLTVL.